One and the same sample provided the 2 T cell receptor beta chains below, sequenced in a study of OX40 agonist ivuxolimab in advanced cancers. Some clones are missing from TCRdb's copy, which holds only in-frame ones; the method was immunoSEQ multiplex PCR. The sample records tens of thousands of clones, roughly 80% being singletons. Material: CD4+ or CD8+ T cells sorted from blood, obtained in a trial of the OX40 agonist ivuxolimab. The receptors shown here come from an adult with an advanced solid tumor such as melanoma, head and neck, liver or kidney cancer.

This clone has a handful of counts. For the CDR3, the DNA is TGTGCCAGCAGTTATGGGGTACGGCGGGGCGAGCAGTACTTC. This gives the protein CASSYGVRRGEQYF. V and J are TRBV6-6 and TRBJ2-7, with D possibly TRBD2 on 6 matching bases. CDR1 and CDR2 from the germline V gene are MNHNY and SVGAGI (reference sequence). This CDR3 region has 14 residues. Trimming removed 3 bases at V and 6 bases at J, with 15 bases between.

The chain recombines TRBV5-1 with TRBJ1-2; D gene ambiguous. The CDR3 is 14 residues long. Trimming took off 2 bases at V and 6 bases at J, with 14 bases between the two ends. The V gene's germline CDR1 is SGHRS and CDR2 YFSETQ. The CDR3 bases are TGCGCCAGCAGCTTAACAGTCTCTTCCCATGGCTACACCTTC. This codes for CASSLTVSSHGYTF.